These 30 T cell receptor beta chains were sequenced from one sample in a study of shared clonotypes between healthy human individuals. Assay used: immunoSEQ multiplex PCR; TCRdb lists only in-frame clones, some missing. The data contain a few million clones, approximately 92% of them singletons. CD45RO-negative cells were positively selected for CCR7, leaving out terminally differentiated effector memory CD45RA+ cells. The sample consisted of naive CD8+ T cells from PBMCs. The source of these receptors is a man in his late teens or twenties in good health. Some clones in this sample may be carry-over from other donors' samples.

A word on this clone: The sample carries other DNA sequences with the same CDR3. This chain uses TRBV9 with TRBJ2-6; D might be TRBD2 (7 bases). CDR1 is SGDLS and CDR2 is YYNGEE in the germline V gene. The V and J ends lost 0 bases and 2 bases respectively, with 9 bases between them. This CDR3 is built from 16 residues. CDR3 loop: CASSVAGGAGANVLTF. The CDR3 DNA is TGTGCCAGCAGCGTAGCGGGGGGCGCTGGGGCCAACGTCCTGACTTTC. The full variable domain, its missing parts supplied by reference TRBV9 and TRBJ2-6, is DSGVTQTPKHLITATGQRVTLRCSPRSGDLSVYWYQQSLDQGLQFLIQYYNGEERAKGNILERFSAQQFPDLHSELNLSSLELGDSALYFCASSVAGGAGANVLTFGAGSRLTVL.

The chain recombines TRBV7-8 with TRBJ1-2, with D perhaps matching TRBD1 (5 bases). This CDR3 comprises 13 residues. Germline CDR1 SGHVS, CDR2 FQNEAQ. V was clipped by 1 base and J by 7 bases, with 10 bases between them. The CDR3 region has the DNA TGTGCCAGCAGCTTAGAAAATAGGGGTGGCTACACCTTC. Translating it yields CASSLENRGGYTF.

This chain uses TRBV27 with TRBJ2-3; maybe TRBD1 (6 bases). This CDR3 contains 14 residues. V dropped 6 bases and J dropped 3 bases, with 13 bases sitting between them. CDR1 is MNHEY and CDR2 is SMNVEV in the germline V gene (reference sequence). CDR3 nucleotide sequence: TGTGCCAGCAGCTTCGGACAGACTACAGATACGCAGTATTTT. It encodes CASSFGQTTDTQYF.

The chain recombines TRBV29-1 with TRBJ1-1, with D tentatively TRBD1 (6 bases). CDR3 length equals 12 residues. V was shortened by 3 bases and J by 9 bases, with 14 bases between the two germline ends. CDR1 and CDR2 from the germline V gene are SQVTM and ANQGSEA. In nucleotides, the CDR3 is TGCAGCGTTGAGGTAACCGGGACAAAAGCTTTCTTT. Amino acids: CSVEVTGTKAFF. Full variable domain (remainder filled in from reference TRBV29-1 and TRBJ1-1): SAVISQKPSRDICQRGTSLTIQCQVDSQVTMMFWYRQQPGQSLTLIATANQGSEATYESGFVIDKFPISRPNLTFSTLTVSNMSPEDSSIYLCSVEVTGTKAFFGQGTRLTVV.

This sequence joins TRBV28 and TRBJ1-1; maybe TRBD1 (5 bases). CDR1 and CDR2 from the germline V gene are MDHEN and SYDVKM. V lost 7 bases to trimming and J lost 1 base, with 25 bases between them. The CDR3 is 18 amino acids. The CDR3 region is CASNAGPAEAAPNTEAFF. The CDR3 nucleotides read TGTGCCAGCAACGCGGGGCCGGCTGAGGCTGCACCGAACACTGAAGCTTTCTTT. Full variable domain (rest looked up from reference TRBV28 and TRBJ1-1): DVKVTQSSRYLVKRTGEKVFLECVQDMDHENMFWYRQDPGLGLRLIYFSYDVKMKEKGDIPEGYSVSREKKERFSLILESASTNQTSMYLCASNAGPAEAAPNTEAFFGQGTRLTVV.

The J gene is TRBJ2-7, the V gene TRBV27; 10 bases match TRBD2. CDR3 length: 15 amino acids. V lost 6 bases and J lost 0; bases outside the gene matches: 5. The germline V gene has CDR1 MNHEY and CDR2 SMNVEV (reference sequence). In DNA form, the CDR3 reads TGTGCCAGCAGATCGACTAGCGGGTTCTCCTACGAGCAGTACTTC. This gives the protein CASRSTSGFSYEQYF.

J is TRBJ2-2 and V is TRBV11-3; a weak D match, TRBD1 (6 bases). V gave up 1 base and J gave up 6 bases, with 24 bases separating them. Germline V gives CDR1 SGHNT, CDR2 YENEEA. This CDR3 spans 19 amino acids. CDR3 sequence: CASSLGSPTNPGHPGELFF. CDR3 nucleotides: TGTGCCAGCAGCTTAGGGTCGCCAACGAATCCGGGACACCCCGGGGAGCTGTTTTTT.

This chain connects TRBV7-9 to TRBJ2-1, with 10 bases lining up with TRBD2. The CDR3 length is 16 residues. Germline V gives CDR1 SEHNR, CDR2 FQNEAQ (reference sequence). Trimming removed 0 bases from V and 3 bases from J; junction bases left unmatched: 2. CDR3: CASSLAWTSGYNEQFF. The CDR3 DNA reads TGTGCCAGCAGCTTAGCGTGGACTAGCGGCTACAATGAGCAGTTCTTC. Variable domain in full (rest from reference TRBV7-9 and TRBJ2-1): DTGVSQNPRHKITKRGQNVTFRCDPISEHNRLYWYRQTLGQGPEFLTYFQNEAQLEKSRLLSDRFSAERPKGSFSTLEIQRTEQGDSAMYLCASSLAWTSGYNEQFFGPGTRLTVL.

The chain combines TRBV4-3 with TRBJ1-1, with 10 bases fitting TRBD1. Germline V gene lookup returns CDR1 LGHNA and CDR2 YSLEER. The junction had 8 bases not matched to a gene; V was cut back by 0 bases and J by 7 bases. The CDR3 extends over 16 amino acids. CDR3 residues: CASSQEDRGLEVEAFF. The CDR3 region has the DNA TGCGCCAGCAGCCAAGAAGACAGGGGGCTAGAAGTTGAAGCTTTCTTT.

This clone was seen a few times. Other DNA sequences of this sample code for an identical CDR3. This sequence joins TRBV9 and TRBJ2-7; 9 bases line up with TRBD2. This CDR3 is 15 amino acids long. From germline, CDR1 is SGDLS and CDR2 YYNGEE. Trimming at V came to 0 bases and at J to 2 bases, leaving 3 bases not matched to a gene. The CDR3 DNA sequence: TGTGCCAGCAGCGTAGGGGCTAGCGGGGCCTACGAGCAGTACTTC. Encoded protein: CASSVGASGAYEQYF.

The chain links TRBV11-2 to TRBJ1-3; D is ambiguous. V was pared by 1 base and J by 2 bases, with 9 bases between. There are 15 residues in the CDR3. Germline V gene sequence: CDR1 SGHAT, CDR2 FQNNGV. The CDR3 DNA sequence: TGTGCCAGCAGCTTAGGGGCGGGCACTGGAAACACCATATATTTT. It is translated as CASSLGAGTGNTIYF.

This chain joins TRBV28 and TRBJ2-1; no clear D gene. Per germline, CDR1 MDHEN and CDR2 SYDVKM. Trimming pared 8 bases from V and 9 bases from J, leaving 11 bases between. The CDR3 sequence is 11 residues long. This chain's CDR3 is CASAPGVEQFF. Written as DNA, the CDR3 is TGTGCCAGCGCCCCGGGTGTTGAGCAGTTCTTC. The full variable domain, rest sourced from reference TRBV28 and TRBJ2-1, is DVKVTQSSRYLVKRTGEKVFLECVQDMDHENMFWYRQDPGLGLRLIYFSYDVKMKEKGDIPEGYSVSREKKERFSLILESASTNQTSMYLCASAPGVEQFFGPGTRLTVL.

The CDR3 spells CASLPGTKYEQYF. Here the CDR3 DNA reads TGTGCCAGCCTCCCCGGGACTAAGTACGAGCAGTACTTC. The J gene is TRBJ2-7, the V gene TRBV2; 7 nucleotides line up with TRBD2. Germline CDR1 reads SNHLY; CDR2 reads FYNNEI. The V gene end was trimmed by 8 bases and the J gene end by 4 bases; junction bases not matched to a gene: 8. The CDR3 sequence is 13 residues long.

This sequence joins TRBV28 and TRBJ2-5; D gene ambiguous. This CDR3 is built from 11 residues. Germline V gene sequence: CDR1 MDHEN, CDR2 SYDVKM. V lost 6 bases and J lost 7, with 9 bases in between. CDR3 DNA: TGTGCCAGCAGCCCCCATGGGACCCAGTACTTC. Translating gives CASSPHGTQYF.

The V and J genes are TRBV9 and TRBJ2-2, with D unclear. Trimming removed 3 bases from V and 0 bases from J, with 18 bases in between. CDR3 length: 18 amino acids. Germline assignment: CDR1 SGDLS and CDR2 YYNGEE. The CDR3 coding sequence is TGTGCCAGCAGCGACCCCCTAAGGTCCAGGACGAACACCGGGGAGCTGTTTTTT. It yields the protein CASSDPLRSRTNTGELFF.

The CDR3 reads CASSEAGGRYGYTF. In DNA form, the CDR3 reads TGTGCCAGCAGCGAAGCAGGGGGCCGGTATGGCTACACCTTC. This chain links TRBV9 with TRBJ1-2; 8 nucleotides match TRBD1. The trim removed 3 bases at V and 5 bases at J, leaving 6 bases unmatched. The CDR3 sequence is 14 residues long. Germline V lookup: CDR1 SGDLS, CDR2 YYNGEE. Full variable domain (outside the CDR3, taken from reference TRBV9 and TRBJ1-2): DSGVTQTPKHLITATGQRVTLRCSPRSGDLSVYWYQQSLDQGLQFLIQYYNGEERAKGNILERFSAQQFPDLHSELNLSSLELGDSALYFCASSEAGGRYGYTFGSGTRLTVV.

V and J are TRBV14 and TRBJ1-4; 8 positions agree with TRBD1. The CDR3 totals 15 residues. Unmatched junction bases numbered 5, after V lost 1 base and J lost 7 bases. The germline V gene has CDR1 SGHDN and CDR2 FVKESK. The CDR3 bases are TGTGCCAGCAGCCAAGTAACAGGGGGTAGTGAAAAACTGTTTTTT. Its translation: CASSQVTGGSEKLFF.

This chain links TRBV30 with TRBJ1-2; D is undetermined. Germline V CDR1 and CDR2: GTSNPN, SVGIG (reference sequence). The length of the CDR3 is 9 residues. V was clipped by 6 bases and J by 1 base, with 0 bases between them. The CDR3 bases are TGTGCCTGTAACTATGGCTACACCTTC. This gives the protein CACNYGYTF.

The J gene is TRBJ2-7, the V gene TRBV19; TRBD1 aligns across 7 bases. The J segment lost 4 bases and the V segment lost 4 bases, leaving 4 bases of the junction unmatched. CDR3 size: 13 residues. Germline values: CDR1 LNHDA, CDR2 SQIVND (reference sequence). Here the CDR3 reads CASSSQGEYEQYF. The CDR3, as DNA: TGTGCCAGTAGTAGCCAGGGGGAGTACGAGCAGTACTTC.

The chain combines TRBV19 with TRBJ1-1; maybe TRBD1 (6 bases). Between the trimmed V and J ends, which lost 6 bases and 7 bases, there was a span of 21 bases. Germline loops: CDR1 LNHDA, CDR2 SQIVND (reference sequence). The CDR3 consists of 15 residues. For the CDR3, the DNA is TGTGCCAGTAGCTGGGACGGGGAGGGGGGTATTGAAGCTTTCTTT. Its translation is CASSWDGEGGIEAFF.

The rearrangement links TRBV4-1 to TRBJ1-1; no clear D gene. Trimming took 0 bases from V and 1 from J, leaving 6 bases between them. Germline V gives CDR1 MGHRA, CDR2 YSYEKL. The CDR3 has 14 residues. The DNA for the CDR3 is TGCGCCAGCAGCCAAGAGCATTGGAACACTGAAGCTTTCTTT. The encoded protein is CASSQEHWNTEAFF.

This rearrangement joins TRBV25-1 to TRBJ2-7, with a weak D call TRBD2 (5 bases). CDR3 length equals 14 residues. V dropped 4 bases and J dropped 2 bases, with 12 bases sitting between them. The germline CDR1 and CDR2 sequences are MGHDK and SYGVNS. CDR3 in amino acids: CASSGKRAPYEQYF. The CDR3 DNA follows: TGTGCCAGCAGTGGGAAGAGGGCCCCCTACGAGCAGTACTTC.

The CDR3 loop reads CASISERTYEQYF. Here the CDR3 DNA reads TGTGCCAGCATTTCCGAGAGAACCTACGAGCAGTACTTC. The rearrangement links TRBV27 to TRBJ2-7, with D unclear. V gave up 7 bases and J gave up 2 bases, with 12 bases separating them. This CDR3 spans 13 amino acids. Germline V gives CDR1 MNHEY, CDR2 SMNVEV (reference sequence).

This sequence joins TRBV6-5 and TRBJ2-2, with D perhaps matching TRBD1 (6 bases). The V end was cut by 5 bases, the J end by 0 bases, with 10 bases between. CDR1 and CDR2 from the germline V gene are MNHEY and SVGAGI. The CDR3 sequence is 15 residues long. The CDR3 region has the DNA TGTGCCAGCAGTCCAGGGGAGTCGAACACCGGGGAGCTGTTTTTT. It translates to CASSPGESNTGELFF.

In regard to this clone: Different DNA sequences within this sample yield the same CDR3. This rearrangement joins TRBV11-2 to TRBJ2-7; 9 nucleotides line up with TRBD1. Trimming at V came to 6 bases and at J to 3 bases, leaving 6 bases not matched to a gene. Germline loops: CDR1 SGHAT, CDR2 FQNNGV. The CDR3 covers 14 residues. The CDR3 DNA reads TGTGCCAGCAGTTACCCGGGACAGGGCTACGAGCAGTACTTC. This sequence encodes CASSYPGQGYEQYF.

The chain couples TRBV27 to TRBJ1-1, with TRBD1 matching over 7 bases. The V gene end was trimmed by 4 bases and the J gene end by 5 bases; junction bases not matched to a gene: 7. Per the germline V gene, CDR1 is MNHEY and CDR2 is SMNVEV (reference sequence). The CDR3 spans 14 residues. The CDR3 sequence: CASSWAGGWTEAFF. CDR3 in DNA: TGTGCCAGCAGTTGGGCAGGGGGTTGGACTGAAGCTTTCTTT.

J is TRBJ1-5 and V is TRBV28; D possibly corresponds to TRBD1 (5 bases). The V end was cut by 8 bases, the J end by 2 bases, with 19 bases between. Per germline, CDR1 MDHEN and CDR2 SYDVKM. The CDR3 runs 16 residues. CDR3 amino acids: CASRPGAREGNQPQHF. The CDR3 DNA is TGTGCCAGCCGCCCCGGGGCAAGGGAAGGCAATCAGCCCCAGCATTTT.

The chain carries TRBV7-2 and TRBJ2-7; D gene ambiguous. Trimming stripped 7 bases from V and 5 bases from J, with 18 bases between. The CDR3 contains 14 residues. Germline V gives CDR1 SGHTA, CDR2 FQGNSA. DNA for the CDR3: TGTGCCAGCACCCTATCCGGGTCCTTTCACGAGCAGTACTTC. This gives the protein CASTLSGSFHEQYF.

This clone was recorded only once. The V gene is TRBV27, the J gene TRBJ1-1; D is possibly TRBD1 (6 bases). Germline V lookup: CDR1 MNHEY, CDR2 SMNVEV (reference sequence). Trimming removed 5 bases from V and 3 bases from J, with 16 bases in between. This CDR3 spans 15 amino acids. The CDR3 reads CASSSFGGQDTEAFF. In DNA, the CDR3 is TGTGCCAGCAGTAGTTTTGGGGGGCAGGACACTGAAGCTTTCTTT.

The chain has TRBV7-9 and TRBJ2-5, with 7 positions matching TRBD1. J lost 5 bases, V lost 3 bases, and 6 bases had no gene match. The germline CDR1 and CDR2 sequences are SEHNR and FQNEAQ (reference sequence). This CDR3 comprises 14 residues. The CDR3 sequence: CASSLTGIKETQYF. The CDR3 DNA follows: TGTGCCAGCAGCTTGACAGGGATCAAGGAGACCCAGTACTTC.